A selection of T cell receptor beta chains follows, all from one sample in a study of beta chain features in type 1 diabetes. TCRdb keeps only in-frame clones here, not all; method: immunoSEQ multiplex PCR. The sample carries roughly 150,000 clones, just over 8% recorded once. The sample consisted of central memory CD4+ T cells from blood. These TCRs come from a young woman with type 1 diabetes. CDR3s include the opening cysteine and the closing phenylalanine or tryptophan. The order of the fields is clone size, D gene, J gene, V gene, CDR3 DNA, CDR3 protein. The D gene is left open where the match is weak. Clone size appears in some rows only: once, few, many, or a class for an expanded clone.

clone_size: few
d_call: TRBD1
j_call: TRBJ1-2
v_call: TRBV2
cdr3_nt: TGTGCCAGCAAAGCGACAGGGGTTGGCTACACCTTC
cdr3_aa: CASKATGVGYTF

clone_size: few
d_call: NA
j_call: TRBJ2-5
v_call: TRBV7-7
cdr3_nt: TGTGCTAGCAGCTTAGACTCTCAAGAGACCCAGTACTTC
cdr3_aa: CASSLDSQETQYF

clone_size: few
d_call: NA
j_call: TRBJ1-2
v_call: TRBV9
cdr3_nt: TGTGCCAGCAGCATACAGTCGACTAACTATGGCTACACCTTC
cdr3_aa: CASSIQSTNYGYTF

clone_size: NA
d_call: NA
j_call: TRBJ2-3
v_call: TRBV7-2
cdr3_nt: TGTGCCAGCAGCTTAGCGTCTACCTCCCGCACAGATACGCAGTATTTT
cdr3_aa: CASSLASTSRTDTQYF

clone_size: few
d_call: TRBD2
j_call: TRBJ2-5
v_call: TRBV11-3
cdr3_nt: TGTGCCAGCAGCTTAGATCCGGGACTAGCGGGAGGTTCCCAGTACTTC
cdr3_aa: CASSLDPGLAGGSQYF

clone_size: NA
d_call: TRBD1
j_call: TRBJ1-5
v_call: TRBV7-9
cdr3_nt: TGTGCCAGCAGCGCGGCAGGGGGTAGCAATCAGCCCCAGCATTTT
cdr3_aa: CASSAAGGSNQPQHF

clone_size: NA
d_call: NA
j_call: TRBJ2-5
v_call: TRBV28
cdr3_nt: TGTGCCAGCAGTGGACTTGGGGAGCTTAAGGAGACCCAGTACTTC
cdr3_aa: CASSGLGELKETQYF

clone_size: NA
d_call: TRBD1
j_call: TRBJ1-2
v_call: TRBV18
cdr3_nt: TGTGCCAGCTCACCCAAGACAGGGACTGCTGGCTACACCTTC
cdr3_aa: CASSPKTGTAGYTF

clone_size: NA
d_call: NA
j_call: TRBJ1-5
v_call: TRBV11-2
cdr3_nt: TGTGCCAGCAGCTTAAGTCAGGAGGGTCGACAGCCCCAGCATTTT
cdr3_aa: CASSLSQEGRQPQHF

clone_size: NA
d_call: TRBD2
j_call: TRBJ2-5
v_call: TRBV5-6
cdr3_nt: TGTGCCAGCAGCTTGTATCGCGGGGGGATACTAATACTCCAAGAGACCCAGTACTTC
cdr3_aa: CASSLYRGGILILQETQYF

clone_size: NA
d_call: TRBD2
j_call: TRBJ2-7
v_call: TRBV30
cdr3_nt: TGTGCCTGGAAGGTGGGGGGGGGCTACGAGCAGTACTTC
cdr3_aa: CAWKVGGGYEQYF

clone_size: few
d_call: NA
j_call: TRBJ1-1
v_call: TRBV21-1
cdr3_nt: TGTGCCAGCAGCACCAGGGGGCCGGGGGTCACTGAAGCTTTCTTT
cdr3_aa: CASSTRGPGVTEAFF

clone_size: many
d_call: TRBD2
j_call: TRBJ2-3
v_call: TRBV29-1
cdr3_nt: TGCAGCGGCGACTGGAGCGGGGGGGCGGATACGCAGTATTTT
cdr3_aa: CSGDWSGGADTQYF

clone_size: few
d_call: TRBD2
j_call: TRBJ2-3
v_call: TRBV2
cdr3_nt: TGTGCCAGGCAAGGCGCGACTAGCGCAGATACGCAGTATTTT
cdr3_aa: CARQGATSADTQYF

clone_size: few
d_call: TRBD1
j_call: TRBJ1-1
v_call: TRBV5-6
cdr3_nt: TGTGCCAGCAGAAGACAGGGAAGCGCTGAAGCTTTCTTT
cdr3_aa: CASRRQGSAEAFF

clone_size: few
d_call: NA
j_call: TRBJ2-3
v_call: TRBV28
cdr3_nt: TGTGCCAGCAGGGGGGCTAGCGGTCCTGGCACAGATACGCAGTATTTT
cdr3_aa: CASRGASGPGTDTQYF

clone_size: few
d_call: NA
j_call: TRBJ1-1
v_call: TRBV19
cdr3_nt: TGTGCCAGTAGCAGACAGTCCATGAACACTGAAGCTTTCTTT
cdr3_aa: CASSRQSMNTEAFF

clone_size: few
d_call: NA
j_call: TRBJ1-4
v_call: TRBV5-6
cdr3_nt: TGTGCCAGCAGCCTGGGACAACTTAATGAAAAACTGTTTTTT
cdr3_aa: CASSLGQLNEKLFF

clone_size: many
d_call: NA
j_call: TRBJ1-2
v_call: TRBV23-1
cdr3_nt: TGCGCCAGCTTATTGAGGGCAGGGGATGGCTACACCTTC
cdr3_aa: CASLLRAGDGYTF

clone_size: few
d_call: NA
j_call: TRBJ2-7
v_call: TRBV4-1
cdr3_nt: TGCGCCAGCAGCCAAGATCTACTGGTGACCTACGAGCAGTACTTC
cdr3_aa: CASSQDLLVTYEQYF

clone_size: many
d_call: NA
j_call: TRBJ2-3
v_call: TRBV7-8
cdr3_nt: TGTGCCAGCAGCTTTGTAGACTCCAGCACAGATACGCAGTATTTT
cdr3_aa: CASSFVDSSTDTQYF

clone_size: NA
d_call: NA
j_call: TRBJ1-4
v_call: TRBV7-9
cdr3_nt: TGTGCCAGCAGCTTAGCGCGGCGGCTTACTAATGAAAAACTGTTTTTT
cdr3_aa: CASSLARRLTNEKLFF

clone_size: few
d_call: NA
j_call: TRBJ2-5
v_call: TRBV7-2
cdr3_nt: TGTGCCAGCCTTCGGGGGGCAGGGGCCCAGTACTTC
cdr3_aa: CASLRGAGAQYF

clone_size: NA
d_call: TRBD1
j_call: TRBJ2-7
v_call: TRBV11-2
cdr3_nt: TGTGCCAGCAGCTTAAGGGGGCAACTCTACGAGCAGTACTTC
cdr3_aa: CASSLRGQLYEQYF

clone_size: few
d_call: NA
j_call: TRBJ2-7
v_call: TRBV28
cdr3_nt: TGTGCCAGCAGTTTGGGGGGTAGCGGCTCCTACGAGCAGTACTTC
cdr3_aa: CASSLGGSGSYEQYF

clone_size: NA
d_call: NA
j_call: TRBJ2-4
v_call: TRBV25-1
cdr3_nt: TGTGCCAGCAGTGAGGGAGGCAAAAACATTCAGTACTTC
cdr3_aa: CASSEGGKNIQYF

clone_size: NA
d_call: NA
j_call: TRBJ1-1
v_call: TRBV6-4
cdr3_nt: TGTGCCAGCAGTGGGACAGTAGGGACTGAAGCTTTCTTT
cdr3_aa: CASSGTVGTEAFF

clone_size: few
d_call: TRBD2
j_call: TRBJ2-1
v_call: TRBV14
cdr3_nt: TGTGCCAGCAGCCAGGGGGGGTCGGGAGTCCGGGCGGAGCAGTTCTTC
cdr3_aa: CASSQGGSGVRAEQFF

clone_size: few
d_call: TRBD1
j_call: TRBJ2-1
v_call: TRBV5-1
cdr3_nt: TGCGCCAGCAGCCTGGGACAGGGGGCGGACAATGAGCAGTTCTTC
cdr3_aa: CASSLGQGADNEQFF

clone_size: NA
d_call: NA
j_call: TRBJ2-3
v_call: TRBV30
cdr3_nt: TGTGCCTGGAGTCTCGGGGGAGATACGCAGTATTTT
cdr3_aa: CAWSLGGDTQYF

clone_size: few
d_call: NA
j_call: TRBJ2-3
v_call: TRBV7-9
cdr3_nt: TGTGCCAGCAGCTTGAACTATGGCACAGATACGCAGTATTTT
cdr3_aa: CASSLNYGTDTQYF

clone_size: few
d_call: TRBD1
j_call: TRBJ2-7
v_call: TRBV5-1
cdr3_nt: TGCGCCAGCAGCCCCCAGGGACAGACCTCGGGCGAGCAGTACTTC
cdr3_aa: CASSPQGQTSGEQYF

clone_size: NA
d_call: TRBD1
j_call: TRBJ2-2
v_call: TRBV7-2
cdr3_nt: TGTGCCAGCAGCCGGGGACAGGGTGGGACCGGGGAGCTGTTTTTT
cdr3_aa: CASSRGQGGTGELFF

clone_size: few
d_call: NA
j_call: TRBJ2-5
v_call: TRBV28
cdr3_nt: TGTGCCAGCAAACAGACGGACCAAGAGACCCAGTACTTC
cdr3_aa: CASKQTDQETQYF

clone_size: NA
d_call: NA
j_call: TRBJ1-2
v_call: TRBV7-2
cdr3_nt: TGTGCCAGCAGCTCCCAATATGGCTACACCTTC
cdr3_aa: CASSSQYGYTF

clone_size: few
d_call: NA
j_call: TRBJ2-2
v_call: TRBV18
cdr3_nt: TGTGCCAGCTCACCGTTCGGGGGACTTAACACCGGGGAGCTGTTTTTT
cdr3_aa: CASSPFGGLNTGELFF

clone_size: few
d_call: NA
j_call: TRBJ1-4
v_call: TRBV25-1
cdr3_nt: TGTGCCAGCAGTCCCAAACTGGCAACTAATGAAAAACTGTTTTTT
cdr3_aa: CASSPKLATNEKLFF

clone_size: NA
d_call: NA
j_call: TRBJ1-5
v_call: TRBV7-2
cdr3_nt: TGTGCCAGCAGTTCCTCCTGGAGGCAGCCCCAGCATTTT
cdr3_aa: CASSSSWRQPQHF

clone_size: NA
d_call: NA
j_call: TRBJ2-1
v_call: TRBV5-1
cdr3_nt: TGCGCCAGCAGTGCGGCTAAGGAGCAGTTCTTC
cdr3_aa: CASSAAKEQFF

clone_size: NA
d_call: NA
j_call: TRBJ2-1
v_call: TRBV6-5
cdr3_nt: TGTGCCAGCAGTAAGAGCGGGCAACCCTACAATGAGCAGTTCTTC
cdr3_aa: CASSKSGQPYNEQFF

clone_size: few
d_call: NA
j_call: TRBJ1-6
v_call: TRBV5-6
cdr3_nt: TGTGCCAGCAGCCCGGGGTTCTCCTATAATTCACCCCTCCACTTT
cdr3_aa: CASSPGFSYNSPLHF

clone_size: few
d_call: TRBD1
j_call: TRBJ2-5
v_call: TRBV4-3
cdr3_nt: TGCGCCAGCAGCCATCCAATGGGACAGCTCCAAGAGACCCAGTACTTC
cdr3_aa: CASSHPMGQLQETQYF

clone_size: NA
d_call: NA
j_call: TRBJ1-5
v_call: TRBV7-2
cdr3_nt: TGTGCCAGCAGCTTAGGGGCCGTTAGCAATCAGCCCCAGCATTTT
cdr3_aa: CASSLGAVSNQPQHF

clone_size: few
d_call: NA
j_call: TRBJ2-5
v_call: TRBV2
cdr3_nt: TGTGCCAGCAGTGAGAAGGGGAGGTGGTACCAAGAGACCCAGTACTTC
cdr3_aa: CASSEKGRWYQETQYF

clone_size: NA
d_call: NA
j_call: TRBJ2-5
v_call: TRBV20-1
cdr3_nt: TGCAGTGCTAACCTAGGAGAGACCCAGTACTTC
cdr3_aa: CSANLGETQYF

clone_size: NA
d_call: NA
j_call: TRBJ1-2
v_call: TRBV18
cdr3_nt: TGTGCCAGCTCTCCCAGGAGGGATGGCTACACCTTC
cdr3_aa: CASSPRRDGYTF

clone_size: NA
d_call: NA
j_call: TRBJ1-2
v_call: TRBV11-2
cdr3_nt: TGTGCCAGCAGCTTAGATGGGGGAGGCAACTATGGCTACACCTTC
cdr3_aa: CASSLDGGGNYGYTF

clone_size: NA
d_call: NA
j_call: TRBJ2-2
v_call: TRBV2
cdr3_nt: TGTGCCAGCCGCGGGGTAAACACCGGGGAGCTGTTTTTT
cdr3_aa: CASRGVNTGELFF

clone_size: NA
d_call: NA
j_call: TRBJ1-2
v_call: TRBV2
cdr3_nt: TGTGCCAGCAGTGAAGCGCTTCGGGGGGCGTCGGGCGGCTACACCTTC
cdr3_aa: CASSEALRGASGGYTF

clone_size: few
d_call: TRBD2
j_call: TRBJ2-2
v_call: TRBV10-3
cdr3_nt: TGTGCCATCAGTGGAGGGACTAGGAACACCGGGGAGCTGTTTTTT
cdr3_aa: CAISGGTRNTGELFF

clone_size: NA
d_call: NA
j_call: TRBJ2-1
v_call: TRBV5-1
cdr3_nt: TGCGCCAGCAGCTTAGCGGACGGGAATGAGCAGTTCTTC
cdr3_aa: CASSLADGNEQFF

clone_size: NA
d_call: NA
j_call: TRBJ1-1
v_call: TRBV5-6
cdr3_nt: TGTGCCAGCAGCCGAGGCGCAGCCAACATGAACACTGAAGCTTTCTTT
cdr3_aa: CASSRGAANMNTEAFF

clone_size: NA
d_call: TRBD1
j_call: TRBJ1-1
v_call: TRBV2
cdr3_nt: TGTGCCAGCAGCCAACTGACAGGGTGGGAGAGCACTGAAGCTTTCTTT
cdr3_aa: CASSQLTGWESTEAFF

clone_size: NA
d_call: TRBD2
j_call: TRBJ2-3
v_call: TRBV7-2
cdr3_nt: TGTGCCAGCAGCAAATGGTCCGTGCGGGAGGATACGCAGTATTTT
cdr3_aa: CASSKWSVREDTQYF